This is a list of T cell receptor beta chains from one sample in a study of CD4 T cells in relation to SARS-CoV-2 and coronaviruses. The protocol was immunoSEQ multiplex PCR, while the TCRdb copy is restricted to in-frame clones and leaves out a portion. The sample has approximately 70,000 clones, more than 85% seen once. Sample: naive CD4+ T cells from PBMCs. These receptors were obtained from a human donor in good health. Both conserved end residues are part of each CDR3. A D gene is named only where the DNA matches it firmly. Not every row has a clone size; where given, it reads once, few, many or a size class.

clone size: -; J gene: TRBJ1-1; D gene: TRBD1; V gene: TRBV2; CDR3 protein: CASSVTGGRTEAFF; CDR3 DNA: TGTGCCAGCAGTGTTACAGGGGGCCGGACTGAAGCTTTCTTT
clone size: -; J gene: TRBJ1-2; D gene: -; V gene: TRBV7-2; CDR3 protein: CASSLEAGDAYGYTF; CDR3 DNA: TGTGCCAGCAGCTTAGAGGCAGGGGATGCCTATGGCTACACCTTC
clone size: -; J gene: TRBJ1-2; D gene: -; V gene: TRBV12-3/TRBV12-4; CDR3 protein: CASSLWGNGYTF; CDR3 DNA: TGTGCCAGCAGTTTATGGGGGAATGGCTACACCTTC
clone size: once; J gene: TRBJ2-2; D gene: -; V gene: TRBV24-1; CDR3 protein: CATSDSSGASTGELFF; CDR3 DNA: TGTGCCACCAGTGATAGCTCGGGAGCAAGCACCGGGGAGCTGTTTTTT
clone size: -; J gene: TRBJ2-7; D gene: TRBD2; V gene: TRBV11-2; CDR3 protein: CASSWPGLATKAGEQYF; CDR3 DNA: TGTGCCAGCAGCTGGCCGGGACTAGCGACTAAAGCGGGCGAGCAGTACTTC
clone size: -; J gene: TRBJ2-1; D gene: -; V gene: TRBV27; CDR3 protein: CASSLLGYNEQFF; CDR3 DNA: TGTGCCAGCAGTCTGCTCGGTTACAATGAGCAGTTCTTC
clone size: -; J gene: TRBJ1-2; D gene: -; V gene: TRBV7-2; CDR3 protein: CASSSTQGVGYTF; CDR3 DNA: TGTGCCAGCAGTTCCACTCAGGGCGTAGGCTACACCTTC
clone size: once; J gene: TRBJ1-6; D gene: TRBD1; V gene: TRBV19; CDR3 protein: CASSAGQGYNSPLHF; CDR3 DNA: TGTGCCAGTAGTGCTGGACAGGGGTACAATTCACCCCTCCACTTT
clone size: -; J gene: TRBJ1-6; D gene: TRBD1; V gene: TRBV6-6; CDR3 protein: CASSGTGSNSPLHF; CDR3 DNA: TGTGCCAGCAGTGGGACAGGGTCAAATTCACCCCTCCACTTT
clone size: -; J gene: TRBJ2-5; D gene: -; V gene: TRBV2; CDR3 protein: CAGGLGGGSQETQYF; CDR3 DNA: TGTGCCGGGGGTTTGGGGGGTGGAAGCCAAGAGACCCAGTACTTC
clone size: -; J gene: TRBJ1-2; D gene: TRBD1; V gene: TRBV5-4; CDR3 protein: CASSSPGQAVYGYTF; CDR3 DNA: TGTGCCAGCAGCTCCCCGGGACAGGCTGTCTATGGCTACACCTTC
clone size: -; J gene: TRBJ2-7; D gene: TRBD2; V gene: TRBV30; CDR3 protein: CAWSAGLAGIYEQYF; CDR3 DNA: TGTGCCTGGAGTGCGGGACTAGCGGGGATCTACGAGCAGTACTTC
clone size: -; J gene: TRBJ2-1; D gene: -; V gene: TRBV28; CDR3 protein: CASSLDSYNEQFF; CDR3 DNA: TGTGCCAGCAGTCTCGACAGCTACAATGAGCAGTTCTTC
clone size: -; J gene: TRBJ2-1; D gene: -; V gene: TRBV9; CDR3 protein: CASSASAEGNNEQFF; CDR3 DNA: TGTGCCAGCAGCGCGTCTGCAGAGGGAAACAATGAGCAGTTCTTC
clone size: -; J gene: TRBJ1-5; D gene: TRBD1; V gene: TRBV28; CDR3 protein: CASRARGHSNQPQHF; CDR3 DNA: TGTGCCAGCAGAGCCAGGGGGCATAGCAATCAGCCCCAGCATTTT
clone size: -; J gene: TRBJ1-5; D gene: -; V gene: TRBV21-1; CDR3 protein: CASSKEGLIRGFYSNQPQHF; CDR3 DNA: TGTGCCAGCAGCAAAGAGGGGTTAATTCGGGGGTTCTATAGCAATCAGCCCCAGCATTTT
clone size: -; J gene: TRBJ1-3; D gene: -; V gene: TRBV9; CDR3 protein: CASSVVAGQHSGNTIYF; CDR3 DNA: TGTGCCAGCAGCGTAGTAGCTGGACAGCACTCTGGAAACACCATATATTTT
clone size: -; J gene: TRBJ2-2; D gene: TRBD1; V gene: TRBV7-2; CDR3 protein: CASQAGTGVFTGELFF; CDR3 DNA: TGTGCCAGCCAAGCCGGGACAGGGGTGTTCACCGGGGAGCTGTTTTTT
clone size: -; J gene: TRBJ1-4; D gene: -; V gene: TRBV7-2; CDR3 protein: CASSRQAATNEKLFF; CDR3 DNA: TGTGCCAGCAGTCGACAGGCAGCAACTAATGAAAAACTGTTTTTT
clone size: -; J gene: TRBJ2-2; D gene: -; V gene: TRBV27; CDR3 protein: CASTLRVRVNTGELFF; CDR3 DNA: TGTGCCAGCACCTTACGGGTTCGGGTTAACACCGGGGAGCTGTTTTTT
clone size: once; J gene: TRBJ2-3; D gene: TRBD2; V gene: TRBV27; CDR3 protein: CASSSPGLAGTDTQYF; CDR3 DNA: TGTGCCAGCAGTTCCCCGGGGCTAGCGGGCACAGATACGCAGTATTTT
clone size: -; J gene: TRBJ1-1; D gene: -; V gene: TRBV5-1; CDR3 protein: CASSLSVGGTEAFF; CDR3 DNA: TGCGCCAGCAGCTTGAGTGTCGGGGGCACTGAAGCTTTCTTT
clone size: -; J gene: TRBJ2-5; D gene: -; V gene: TRBV5-1; CDR3 protein: CASSSQETQYF; CDR3 DNA: TGCGCCAGCAGTTCTCAAGAGACCCAGTACTTC